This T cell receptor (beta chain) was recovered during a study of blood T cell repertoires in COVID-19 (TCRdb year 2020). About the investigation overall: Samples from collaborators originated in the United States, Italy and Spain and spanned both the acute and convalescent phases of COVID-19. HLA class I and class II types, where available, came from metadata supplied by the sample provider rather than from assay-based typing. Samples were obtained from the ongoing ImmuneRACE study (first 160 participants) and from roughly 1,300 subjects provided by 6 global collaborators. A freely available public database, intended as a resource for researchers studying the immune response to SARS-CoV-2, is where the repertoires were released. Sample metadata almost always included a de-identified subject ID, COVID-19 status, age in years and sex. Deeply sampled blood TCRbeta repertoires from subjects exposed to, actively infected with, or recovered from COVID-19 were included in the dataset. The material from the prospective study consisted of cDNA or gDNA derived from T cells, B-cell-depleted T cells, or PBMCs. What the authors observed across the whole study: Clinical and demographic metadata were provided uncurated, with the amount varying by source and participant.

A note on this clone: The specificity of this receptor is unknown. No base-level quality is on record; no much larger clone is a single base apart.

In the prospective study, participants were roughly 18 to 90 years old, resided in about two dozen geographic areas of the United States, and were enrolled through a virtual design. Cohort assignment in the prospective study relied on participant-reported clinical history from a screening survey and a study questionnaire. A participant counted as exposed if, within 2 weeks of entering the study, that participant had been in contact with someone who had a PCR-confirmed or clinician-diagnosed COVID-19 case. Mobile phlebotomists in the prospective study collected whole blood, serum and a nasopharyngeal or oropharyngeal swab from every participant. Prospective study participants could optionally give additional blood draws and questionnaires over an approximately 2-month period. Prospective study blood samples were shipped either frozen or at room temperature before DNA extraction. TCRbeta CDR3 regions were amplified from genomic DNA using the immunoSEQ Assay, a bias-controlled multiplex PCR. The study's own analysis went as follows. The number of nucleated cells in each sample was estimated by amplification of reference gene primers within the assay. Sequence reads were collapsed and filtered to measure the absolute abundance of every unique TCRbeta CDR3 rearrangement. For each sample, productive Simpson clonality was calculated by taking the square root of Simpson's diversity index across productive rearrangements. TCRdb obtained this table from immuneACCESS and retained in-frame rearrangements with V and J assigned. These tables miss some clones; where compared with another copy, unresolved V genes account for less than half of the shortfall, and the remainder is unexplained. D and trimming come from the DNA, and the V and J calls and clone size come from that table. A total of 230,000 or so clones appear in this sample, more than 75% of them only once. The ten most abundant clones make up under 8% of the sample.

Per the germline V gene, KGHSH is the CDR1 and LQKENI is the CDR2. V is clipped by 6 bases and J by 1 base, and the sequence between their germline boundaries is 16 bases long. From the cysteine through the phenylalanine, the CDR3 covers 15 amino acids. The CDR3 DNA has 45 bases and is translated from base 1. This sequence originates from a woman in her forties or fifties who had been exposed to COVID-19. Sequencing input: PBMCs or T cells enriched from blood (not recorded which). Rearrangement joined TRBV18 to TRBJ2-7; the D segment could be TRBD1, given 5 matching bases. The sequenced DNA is TGTGCCAGCTCCAGAGACGACAGCGAGTCCTACGAGCAGTACTTC. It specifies CASSRDDSESYEQYF.